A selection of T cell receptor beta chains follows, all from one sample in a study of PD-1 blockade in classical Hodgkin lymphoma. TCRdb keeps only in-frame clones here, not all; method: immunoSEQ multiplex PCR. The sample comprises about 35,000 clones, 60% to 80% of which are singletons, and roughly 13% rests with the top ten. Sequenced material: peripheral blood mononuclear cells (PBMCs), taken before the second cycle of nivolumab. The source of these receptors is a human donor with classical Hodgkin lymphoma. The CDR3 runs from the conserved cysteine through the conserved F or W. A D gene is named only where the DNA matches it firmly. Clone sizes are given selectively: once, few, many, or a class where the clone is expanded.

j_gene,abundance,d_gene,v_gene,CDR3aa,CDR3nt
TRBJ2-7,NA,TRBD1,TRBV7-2,CASSPKQGRAYEQYF,TGTGCCAGCAGCCCAAAACAGGGGCGGGCCTACGAGCAGTACTTC
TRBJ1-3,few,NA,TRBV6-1,CASSSISGNTIYF,TGTGCCAGCAGTTCCATCTCTGGAAACACCATATATTTT
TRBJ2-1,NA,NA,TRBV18,CASSPREEQFF,TGTGCCAGCTCACCTCGAGAGGAGCAGTTCTTC
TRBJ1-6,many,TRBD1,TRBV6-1,CASSDDRGHNSPLHF,TGTGCCAGCAGTGATGACAGGGGGCATAATTCACCCCTCCACTTT
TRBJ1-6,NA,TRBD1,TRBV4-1,CASSQDPGQGYNSPLHF,TGCGCCAGCAGCCAAGATCCGGGACAGGGTTATAATTCACCCCTCCACTTT
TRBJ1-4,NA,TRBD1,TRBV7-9,CASSQGQGSEKLFF,TGTGCCAGCAGCCAGGGACAGGGGAGTGAAAAACTGTTTTTT
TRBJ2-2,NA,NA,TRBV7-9,CASSPRGVPTGELFF,TGTGCCAGCAGCCCCAGGGGCGTACCCACCGGGGAGCTGTTTTTT
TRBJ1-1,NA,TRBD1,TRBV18,CASSPPVKDRIEAFF,TGTGCCAGCTCACCACCGGTCAAGGACAGGATTGAAGCTTTCTTT
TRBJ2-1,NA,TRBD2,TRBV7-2,CASSLGGRTVYNEQFF,TGTGCCAGCAGCTTGGGCGGGAGGACAGTCTACAATGAGCAGTTCTTC
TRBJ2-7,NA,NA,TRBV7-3,CASSPGTLVYEQYF,TGTGCCAGCAGCCCAGGGACACTCGTCTACGAGCAGTACTTC
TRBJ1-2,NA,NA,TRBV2,CASIPGVRVYGYTF,TGTGCCAGCATACCGGGAGTCCGGGTTTATGGCTACACCTTC
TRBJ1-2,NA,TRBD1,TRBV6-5,CASSSLKSGQGSVYTF,TGTGCCAGCAGTTCATTAAAATCGGGACAGGGATCGGTCTACACCTTC
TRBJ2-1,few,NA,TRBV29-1,CSVALGGEEQFF,TGCAGCGTTGCCCTGGGCGGGGAAGAGCAGTTCTTC
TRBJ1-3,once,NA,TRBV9,CASSVAGGWGLSGNTIYF,TGTGCCAGCAGCGTAGCCGGCGGCTGGGGTCTCTCTGGAAACACCATATATTTT
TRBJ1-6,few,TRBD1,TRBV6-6,CASNPTGVNSPLHF,TGTGCCAGCAACCCGACAGGGGTTAATTCACCCCTCCACTTT
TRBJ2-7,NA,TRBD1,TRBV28,CASSGTGTGIFNEQYF,TGTGCCAGCAGTGGTACCGGGACAGGGATTTTCAACGAGCAGTACTTC
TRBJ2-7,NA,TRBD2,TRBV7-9,CASSLDGLAGDEQYF,TGTGCCAGCAGCTTAGACGGACTAGCGGGAGACGAGCAGTACTTC
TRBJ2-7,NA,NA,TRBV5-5,CASSLASDGEQYF,TGTGCCAGCAGCTTGGCCTCTGACGGGGAGCAGTACTTC
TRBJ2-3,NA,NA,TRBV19,CASSVSAATSTDTQYF,TGTGCCAGTAGCGTTAGCGCCGCGACGTCCACAGATACGCAGTATTTT
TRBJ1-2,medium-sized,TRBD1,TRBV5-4,CASSLAGTADGYTF,TGTGCCAGCAGCTTGGCCGGGACAGCTGACGGCTACACCTTC
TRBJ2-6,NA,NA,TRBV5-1,CASSLGQVLHSGANVLTF,TGCGCCAGCAGCTTGGGACAGGTCTTGCACTCTGGGGCCAACGTCCTGACTTTC
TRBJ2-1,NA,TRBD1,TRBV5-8,CASSQTGSSYNEQFF,TGTGCCAGCAGCCAGACAGGGTCGTCCTACAATGAGCAGTTCTTC
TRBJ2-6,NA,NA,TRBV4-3,CASSQLLTGANVLTF,TGCGCCAGCAGCCAACTACTTACAGGGGCCAACGTCCTGACTTTC
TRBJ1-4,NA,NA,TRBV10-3,CAISETTNEKLFF,TGTGCCATCAGTGAGACAACTAATGAAAAACTGTTTTTT
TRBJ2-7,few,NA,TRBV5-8,CASSHPGRLAVTYEQYF,TGTGCCAGCAGCCACCCCGGTCGGCTAGCCGTAACCTACGAGCAGTACTTC
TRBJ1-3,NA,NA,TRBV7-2,CASSLVQLNSGNTIYF,TGTGCCAGCAGCTTAGTTCAACTAAACTCTGGAAACACCATATATTTT
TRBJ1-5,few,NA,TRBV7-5,CARSPRTELSNQPQHF,TGTGCCAGAAGCCCGCGGACAGAACTTAGCAATCAGCCCCAGCATTTT
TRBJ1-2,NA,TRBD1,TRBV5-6,CASSPRTGLALSGYTF,TGTGCCAGCAGCCCCCGGACAGGGCTGGCTCTCTCTGGCTACACCTTC
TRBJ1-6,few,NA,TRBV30,CAWSRPGSYNSPLHF,TGTGCCTGGAGTAGGCCAGGGTCCTATAATTCACCCCTCCACTTT
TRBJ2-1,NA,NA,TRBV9,CASSVEAGRLNEQFF,TGTGCCAGCAGCGTAGAGGCGGGACGTCTTAATGAGCAGTTCTTC
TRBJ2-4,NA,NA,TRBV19,CASRKTEAKNIQYF,TGTGCCAGTAGGAAGACAGAAGCCAAAAACATTCAGTACTTC
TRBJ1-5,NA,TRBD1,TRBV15,CATSPDRGDQPQHF,TGTGCCACCAGCCCTGACAGGGGGGATCAGCCCCAGCATTTT
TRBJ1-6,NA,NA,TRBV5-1,CASSPRGTSPLHF,TGCGCCAGCAGCCCGAGGGGCACTTCACCCCTCCACTTT
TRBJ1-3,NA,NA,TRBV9,CASSVEVHSGNTIYF,TGTGCCAGCAGCGTAGAGGTGCACTCGGGAAACACCATATATTTT
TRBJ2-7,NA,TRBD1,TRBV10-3,CAITGTGKSEQYF,TGTGCCATCACCGGGACAGGGAAAAGCGAGCAGTACTTC
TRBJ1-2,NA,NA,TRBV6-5,CASRRDGSYGYTF,TGTGCCAGCCGCAGGGACGGAAGCTATGGCTACACCTTC
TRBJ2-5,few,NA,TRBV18,CASSPDSQETQYF,TGTGCCAGCTCACCAGACAGCCAAGAGACCCAGTACTTC